This T cell receptor beta chain is from a study of identical twins. Details on this clonotype: Its target is unknown.

General study points: Reduced insertions were recorded for abundant cord blood beta clonotypes, with no such pattern in memory repertoires.

This CDR3 has 15 residues. The ends were cut back, 0 bases at V and 2 bases at J, with 8 bases in the middle. Germline values: CDR1 SGHRS, CDR2 YFSETQ. After template switching added a universal primer site, the resulting cDNA carried unique molecular identifiers. TCRdb re-derived calls from the 5' RACE reads in MiXCR, one entry per CDR3 protein. The repertoire includes 1.5 million to 2 million distinct CDR3 sequences, around 29% of them detected once, and about 0.27% sits in the top ten. The chain has TRBV5-1 and TRBJ2-2; D might be TRBD2 (5 bases). The TCR comes from a newborn girl in good health. Sequencing was performed on cord blood. The CDR3 region is CASSLETINTGELFF. CDR3 nucleotides: TGCGCCAGCAGCTTGGAGACTATCAACACCGGGGAGCTGTTTTTT.